The rows below give T cell receptor beta chains drawn from one sample of a study of blood T cell repertoires in COVID-19. Assay: immunoSEQ multiplex PCR; the TCRdb copy retains only in-frame clones and omits some. The sample lists about 210,000 clones, around three quarters occurring once. The source material was peripheral blood. The receptors stem from a woman in her 70s with acute or convalescent COVID-19. Each CDR3 is given with its conserved first and last residue. A D gene is named only where the DNA matches it firmly.

>TRBV9|TRBJ2-3|TRBD2
CASSPSGGAADTQYF
TGTGCCAGCAGTCCTAGCGGGGGGGCTGCAGATACGCAGTATTTT
>TRBV6-5|TRBJ1-1|NA
CASSYPGSGEAFF
TGTGCCAGCAGTTACCCGGGGTCGGGCGAAGCTTTCTTT
>TRBV2|TRBJ2-7|NA
CASSENSPGVGDEQYF
TGTGCCAGCAGTGAAAATAGTCCGGGGGTGGGGGACGAGCAGTACTTC
>TRBV5-1|TRBJ2-2|TRBD2
CATSGSGGSAGELFF
TGCGCCACGTCGGGGTCCGGGGGGTCGGCCGGGGAGCTGTTTTTT
>TRBV10-3|TRBJ2-2|NA
CAISRPLSGTGELFF
TGTGCCATCTCCAGACCCCTATCGGGCACCGGGGAGCTGTTTTTT
>TRBV9|TRBJ2-4|TRBD2
CASSVASGGAGRNIQYF
TGTGCCAGCAGCGTAGCCAGCGGGGGGGCCGGAAGGAACATTCAGTACTTC
>TRBV6-6|TRBJ1-6|TRBD1
CASRAGTGELGSPLHF
TGTGCCAGCAGAGCAGGGACAGGGGAACTGGGTTCACCCCTCCACTTT
>TRBV5-1|TRBJ2-3|NA
CASSQDLDTQYF
TGCGCCAGCAGTCAAGACTTGGATACGCAGTATTTT
>TRBV4-3|TRBJ2-3|NA
CASSQESADTQYF
TGCGCCAGCAGCCAAGAGAGTGCTGATACGCAGTATTTT
>TRBV19|TRBJ2-4|NA
CASSLGSQKHSVYF
TGTGCCAGTAGTCTAGGTAGCCAAAAACATTCAGTATACTTC
>TRBV3-1/TRBV3-2|TRBJ2-7|NA
CASSQPSLTGPYEQYF
TGTGCCAGCAGCCAACCGTCATTGACAGGTCCCTACGAGCAGTACTTC
>TRBV6-5|TRBJ2-3|NA
CASTQGRLGMDTQYF
TGTGCCAGCACCCAAGGGAGGTTGGGAATGGATACGCAGTATTTT
>TRBV6-1|TRBJ2-1|TRBD2
CASSDGTRGIGAYNEQFF
TGTGCCAGCAGTGACGGGACTAGGGGGATCGGGGCCTACAATGAGCAGTTCTTC
>TRBV6-6|TRBJ1-2|NA
CASSLQGGRGYTF
TGTGCCAGCAGTTTGCAGGGTGGACGAGGCTACACCTTC
>TRBV4-3|TRBJ2-1|TRBD2
CASSQGGRDAYNEQFF
TGCGCCAGCAGCCAAGGGGGGAGGGACGCCTACAATGAGCAGTTCTTC